Listed below are T cell receptor beta chains from one sample, sequenced in a study of patients and donors after allogeneic stem cell transplantation. TCRdb recomputed calls from the RT-PCR reads with MiXCR, one row per CDR3 protein. This table holds about 150,000 distinct CDR3 sequences, approximately 24% found once. Sequenced input: blood, either unsorted or a sorted T cell fraction (not recorded which). These receptors all come from a human donor who was either an allogeneic HSCT recipient or a stem cell or donor lymphocyte infusion donor (not recorded which). It is not recorded whose cells these are; they may come from a transplant donor. Both conserved end residues are part of each CDR3. Fields, in order: J gene, V gene, CDR3 protein.

J: TRBJ2-3
V: TRBV24-1
CDR3: CATSNPTGQNTQYF

J: TRBJ1-1
V: TRBV12-5
CDR3: CASGLGGLNTEAFF

J: TRBJ1-4
V: TRBV25-1
CDR3: CASSGTAIEKLFF

J: TRBJ2-7
V: TRBV14
CDR3: CASSHQYAAAEQYF

J: TRBJ2-1
V: TRBV20-1
CDR3: CSTLVGYEQFF

J: TRBJ1-2
V: TRBV4-3
CDR3: CASSPRTRSYGYTF

J: TRBJ2-5
V: TRBV14
CDR3: CASSQKKNKNKETQYF

J: TRBJ1-1
V: TRBV12-3/TRBV12-4
CDR3: CASSLESTNTEAFF

J: TRBJ2-1
V: TRBV12-3/TRBV12-4
CDR3: CATLETGQAINEQFF

J: TRBJ1-6
V: TRBV25-1
CDR3: CASSVRDRTNSPLHF

J: TRBJ1-3
V: TRBV18
CDR3: CASSQQQGRSGNTIYF

J: TRBJ2-5
V: TRBV6-6
CDR3: CASRPGTAQETQYF

J: TRBJ2-5
V: TRBV7-2
CDR3: CASTPGVGETQYF

J: TRBJ1-2
V: TRBV7-4
CDR3: CASSFLGGSDGYTF

J: TRBJ2-4
V: TRBV3-1
CDR3: CASSGTGDIQYF

J: TRBJ2-3
V: TRBV12-5
CDR3: CASGGTGVADTQYF

J: TRBJ1-1
V: TRBV5-5
CDR3: CASSLGQITEAFF

J: TRBJ2-7
V: TRBV29-1
CDR3: CSVFEGSEQYF

J: TRBJ2-7
V: TRBV6-6
CDR3: CASSYLAGGISYEQYF

J: TRBJ1-1
V: TRBV7-9
CDR3: CASSLASGETEAFF

J: TRBJ2-1
V: TRBV6-6
CDR3: CASSYSLGNEQFF

J: TRBJ2-5
V: TRBV5-5
CDR3: CASSLVSRAQETQYF

J: TRBJ1-1
V: TRBV5-1
CDR3: CASSLGASEAFF

J: TRBJ1-5
V: TRBV20-1
CDR3: CSAREGARITQPQHF

J: TRBJ2-4
V: TRBV6-2/TRBV6-3
CDR3: CASSPSVNIQYF

J: TRBJ1-6
V: TRBV6-6
CDR3: CASSYSSRGGDSPLHF

J: TRBJ2-7
V: TRBV12-3/TRBV12-4
CDR3: CASSALVGVDEQYF

J: TRBJ1-1
V: TRBV12-5
CDR3: CASGLEQNTEAFF

J: TRBJ1-5
V: TRBV5-1
CDR3: CASSPGDRNQPQHF

J: TRBJ2-3
V: TRBV7-9
CDR3: CASSLAAGPSTDTQYF

J: TRBJ2-3
V: TRBV6-2/TRBV6-3
CDR3: CASSSSVFTDTQYF

J: TRBJ2-5
V: TRBV2
CDR3: CASSPLQGGRGETQYF

J: TRBJ2-1
V: TRBV7-2
CDR3: CASSSPPLPGKYNEQFF

J: TRBJ2-2
V: TRBV14
CDR3: CASSGDAEELFF

J: TRBJ2-5
V: TRBV27
CDR3: CASSTVTRQGAQETQYF

J: TRBJ1-1
V: TRBV7-9
CDR3: CADRRPMNTEAFF

J: TRBJ1-1
V: TRBV27
CDR3: CASSLLGGRMQAFF

J: TRBJ1-1
V: TRBV10-3
CDR3: CAISESVGATEAFF

J: TRBJ2-7
V: TRBV6-2/TRBV6-3
CDR3: CASSQTASSYEQYF

J: TRBJ1-5
V: TRBV5-8
CDR3: CASSFGVYSNQPQHF

J: TRBJ2-3
V: TRBV20-1
CDR3: CSARDPRTSGRTDTQYF

J: TRBJ1-5
V: TRBV12-3/TRBV12-4
CDR3: CASSLTGSNQPQHF

J: TRBJ2-7
V: TRBV4-3
CDR3: CASSQDLEGAAYEQYF

J: TRBJ2-3
V: TRBV27
CDR3: CASTRGGLLADTQYF

J: TRBJ2-5
V: TRBV7-2
CDR3: CASSIGVGETQYF

J: TRBJ1-1
V: TRBV12-3/TRBV12-4
CDR3: CASTSRTNTEAFF

J: TRBJ2-2
V: TRBV7-3
CDR3: CASSLGRGPNTGELFF

J: TRBJ2-3
V: TRBV5-1
CDR3: CASSSYSTDTQYF

J: TRBJ2-7
V: TRBV15
CDR3: CATSRDRLAFYEQYF

J: TRBJ2-4
V: TRBV21-1
CDR3: CASSATPGQGLYIQYF

J: TRBJ1-5
V: TRBV6-2/TRBV6-3
CDR3: CASSRPGQINQPQHF